Detailed here is one T cell receptor beta chain. Its antigen is undetermined. With V trimmed by 4 bases and J by 6 bases, 6 bases remained unmatched. Germline CDR1 reads SGHDT; CDR2 reads YYEEEE. The CDR3 sequence is 14 residues long. PCR employed 60 Vbeta and 13 Jbeta primers. The repertoire was sequenced with immunoSEQ multiplex PCR; TCRdb's copy has only in-frame clones and lacks some. Of some 86,000 clones listed, less than 75% are singletons. The data were taken from a study of cytomegalovirus exposure and HLA in healthy donors. Study-level results: Sequencing artifact likely explains a cluster of highly shared sequence variants. TCR beta sequences reportedly predicted the HLA-A and HLA-B alleles of most subjects accurately.

V and J are TRBV5-6 and TRBJ2-2, with 7 bases identical to TRBD1. The sequenced material came from PBMCs. The source is a young man in good health and CMV-seronegative. CDR3 bases: TGTGCCAGCAGCGCCGACAGGGACGCCGGGGAGCTGTTTTTT. Translation: CASSADRDAGELFF.